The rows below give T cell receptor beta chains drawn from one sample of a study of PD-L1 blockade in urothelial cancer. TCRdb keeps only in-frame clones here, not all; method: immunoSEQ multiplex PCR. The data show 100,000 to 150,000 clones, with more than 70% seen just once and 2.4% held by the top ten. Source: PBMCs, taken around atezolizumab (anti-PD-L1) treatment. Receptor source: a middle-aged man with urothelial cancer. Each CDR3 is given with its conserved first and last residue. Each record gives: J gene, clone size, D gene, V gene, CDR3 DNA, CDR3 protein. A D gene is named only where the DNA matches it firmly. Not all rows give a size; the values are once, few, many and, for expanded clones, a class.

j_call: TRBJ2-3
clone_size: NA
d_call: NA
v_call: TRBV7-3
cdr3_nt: TGTGCCAGCAGCTTAGGTTCTAGCGGCACAGATACGCAGTATTTT
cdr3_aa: CASSLGSSGTDTQYF

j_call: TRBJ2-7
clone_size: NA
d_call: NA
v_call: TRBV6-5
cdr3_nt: TGTGCCAGCAGTCCGGGGTACCTTTACGAGCAGTACTTC
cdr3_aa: CASSPGYLYEQYF

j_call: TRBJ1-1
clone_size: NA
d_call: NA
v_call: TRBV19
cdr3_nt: TGTGCCAGTAGTCCCGGCCGGGGAACTGAAGCTTTCTTT
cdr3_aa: CASSPGRGTEAFF

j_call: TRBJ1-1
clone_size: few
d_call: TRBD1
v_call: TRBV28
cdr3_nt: TGTGCCAGTAACAGGGGAACTGAAGCTTTCTTT
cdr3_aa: CASNRGTEAFF

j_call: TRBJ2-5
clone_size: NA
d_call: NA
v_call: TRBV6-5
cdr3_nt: TGTGCCAGCAGCCAGGACAGAGAGACCCAGTACTTC
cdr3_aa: CASSQDRETQYF

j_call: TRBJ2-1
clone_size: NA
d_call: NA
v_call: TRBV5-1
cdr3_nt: TGCGCCAGCAGCTTGGCCACGGTATACTCCTACAATGAGCAGTTCTTC
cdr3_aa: CASSLATVYSYNEQFF

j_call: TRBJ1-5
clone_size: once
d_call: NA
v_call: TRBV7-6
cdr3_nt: TGTGCCAGCAGCTTACTGGGGGGTCAGCCCCAGCATTTT
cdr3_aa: CASSLLGGQPQHF

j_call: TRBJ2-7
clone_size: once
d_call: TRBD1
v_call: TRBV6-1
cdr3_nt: TGTGCCGCCAGGACAGGGGTCTCCTACGAGCAGTACTTC
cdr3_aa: CAARTGVSYEQYF

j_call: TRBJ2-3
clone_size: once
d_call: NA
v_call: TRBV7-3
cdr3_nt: TGTGCCAGCAGCTTAGAAGCTAGCACAGATACGCAGTATTTT
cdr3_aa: CASSLEASTDTQYF

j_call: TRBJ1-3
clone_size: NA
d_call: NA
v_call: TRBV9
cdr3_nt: TGTGCCAGCAGCGCTCGAACGGGGTCTGGAAACACCATATATTTT
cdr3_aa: CASSARTGSGNTIYF

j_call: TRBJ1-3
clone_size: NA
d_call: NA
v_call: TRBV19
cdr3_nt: TGTGCCAGTAGTACAGGACTGAACTCTGGAAACACCATATATTTT
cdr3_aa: CASSTGLNSGNTIYF

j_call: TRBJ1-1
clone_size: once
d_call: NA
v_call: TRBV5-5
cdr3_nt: TGTGCCAGCAGCTTGACAGGGAACACTGAAGCTTTCTTT
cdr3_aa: CASSLTGNTEAFF

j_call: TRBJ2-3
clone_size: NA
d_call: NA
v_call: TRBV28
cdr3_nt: TGTGCCAGCAGTTTATGGTCCAGGGGAACAGATACGCAGTATTTT
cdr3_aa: CASSLWSRGTDTQYF

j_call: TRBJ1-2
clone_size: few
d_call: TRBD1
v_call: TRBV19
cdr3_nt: TGTGCCAGTAGAATACAGGGGAACCATAACTATGGCTACACCTTC
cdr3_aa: CASRIQGNHNYGYTF

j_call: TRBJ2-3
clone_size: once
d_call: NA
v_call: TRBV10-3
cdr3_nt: NA
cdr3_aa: CAISVGPGNPRGYF

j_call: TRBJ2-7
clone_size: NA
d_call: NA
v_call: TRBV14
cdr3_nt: TGTGCCAGCAGCCAAGGGAGCCACGAGTACTTC
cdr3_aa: CASSQGSHEYF

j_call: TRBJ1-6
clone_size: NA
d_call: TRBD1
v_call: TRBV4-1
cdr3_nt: TGCGCCAGCAGCCAAGCGGCCGGGACAGGGTACTCACCCCTCCACTTT
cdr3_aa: CASSQAAGTGYSPLHF

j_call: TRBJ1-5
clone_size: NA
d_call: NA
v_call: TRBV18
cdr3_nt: TGTGCCAGCTCACTGGGCCTAGGGGATCAGCCCCAGCATTTT
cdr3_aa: CASSLGLGDQPQHF

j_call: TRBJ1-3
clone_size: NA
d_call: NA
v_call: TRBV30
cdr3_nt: TGTGCCTGGAGTGTACAAAGCTCTGGAAACACCATATATTTT
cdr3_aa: CAWSVQSSGNTIYF

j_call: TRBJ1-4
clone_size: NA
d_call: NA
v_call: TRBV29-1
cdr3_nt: TGCAGCGTCGGACAGCCTAATGAAAAACTGCTTTTT
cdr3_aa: CSVGQPNEKLLF

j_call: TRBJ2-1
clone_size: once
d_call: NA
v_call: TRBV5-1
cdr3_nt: TGCGCCAGCAGCGCGAGGGCCGCTTTCAATGAGCAGTTCTTC
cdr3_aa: CASSARAAFNEQFF

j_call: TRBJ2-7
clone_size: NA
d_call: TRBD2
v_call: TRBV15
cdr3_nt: TGTGCCACCAGCAGGAAGGCTCTAGCGGGAGTCCCCTACGAGCAGTACTTC
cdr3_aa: CATSRKALAGVPYEQYF

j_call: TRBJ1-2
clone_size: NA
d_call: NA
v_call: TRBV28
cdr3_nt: TGTGCCAGCAGCGTAACCAGGGTTCAAGGTGGCTACACCTTC
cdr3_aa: CASSVTRVQGGYTF

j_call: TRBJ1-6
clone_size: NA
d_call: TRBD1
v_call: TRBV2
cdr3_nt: TGTGCCAGCAGTGATGAGACAGGGTGGGGTAATTCACCCCTCCACTTT
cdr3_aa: CASSDETGWGNSPLHF

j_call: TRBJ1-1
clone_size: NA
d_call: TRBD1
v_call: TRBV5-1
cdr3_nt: TGCGCCAGCAGCGTCGGGACAGACACTGAAGCTTTCTTT
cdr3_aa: CASSVGTDTEAFF

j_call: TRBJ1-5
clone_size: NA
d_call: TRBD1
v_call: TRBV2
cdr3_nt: TGTGCCAGCAGGCGGACAGGGGTGGAGGGCAATCAGCCCCAGCATTTT
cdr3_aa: CASRRTGVEGNQPQHF

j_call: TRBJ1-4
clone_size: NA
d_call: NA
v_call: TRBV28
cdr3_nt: TGTGCCAGCAGTCGAAGTGGGGGGGCCTATGGACTGTTTTTT
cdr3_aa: CASSRSGGAYGLFF

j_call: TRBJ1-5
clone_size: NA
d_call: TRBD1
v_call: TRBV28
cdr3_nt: TGTGCCAGCAGTCCGCCGGGACAGGGTAGCAATCAGCCCCAGCATTTT
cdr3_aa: CASSPPGQGSNQPQHF

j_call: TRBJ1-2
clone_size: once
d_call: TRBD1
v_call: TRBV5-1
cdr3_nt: TGCGCCAGCAGCTTTGGGCAGGGGGATGGGGGCTACACCTTC
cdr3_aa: CASSFGQGDGGYTF

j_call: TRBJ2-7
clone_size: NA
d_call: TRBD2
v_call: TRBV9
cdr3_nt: TGTGCCAGCAATAGCGGGGCCTCCTACGAGCAGTACTTC
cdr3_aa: CASNSGASYEQYF

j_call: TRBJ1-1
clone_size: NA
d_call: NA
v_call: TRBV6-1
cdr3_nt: TGTGCCAGCAGCCGAACGGGAACTGAAGCTTTCTTT
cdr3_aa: CASSRTGTEAFF

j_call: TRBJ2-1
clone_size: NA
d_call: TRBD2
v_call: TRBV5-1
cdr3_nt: TGCGCCAGCAGCCCTAGCGGGAGATCAGGTGGTGAGCAGTTCTTC
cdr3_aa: CASSPSGRSGGEQFF

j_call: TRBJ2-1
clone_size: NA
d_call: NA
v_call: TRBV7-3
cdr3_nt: TGTGCCAGCAGCTTATTTGGGCCGAGCGGAGCGAGCTCCTACAATGAGCAGTTCTTC
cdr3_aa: CASSLFGPSGASSYNEQFF

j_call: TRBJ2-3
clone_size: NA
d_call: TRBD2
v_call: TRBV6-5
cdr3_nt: TGTGCCAGCACCGAGACTAGCGCGAGCACAGATACGCAGTATTTT
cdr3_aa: CASTETSASTDTQYF

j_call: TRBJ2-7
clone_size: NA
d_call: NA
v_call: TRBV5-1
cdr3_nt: TGCGCCAGCAGCGAAACTAGCTTTTTGCCGCCGTACGAGCAGTACTTC
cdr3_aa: CASSETSFLPPYEQYF

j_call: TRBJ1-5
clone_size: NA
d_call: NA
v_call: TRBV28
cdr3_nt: TGTGCCAGCAGTGGGGGGGTTCAGCCCCAGCATTTT
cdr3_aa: CASSGGVQPQHF

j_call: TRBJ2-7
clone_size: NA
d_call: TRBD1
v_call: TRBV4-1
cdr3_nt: TGCGCCAGCAGCCACACCGGGACAGGATTTTACGAGCAGTACTTC
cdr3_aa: CASSHTGTGFYEQYF

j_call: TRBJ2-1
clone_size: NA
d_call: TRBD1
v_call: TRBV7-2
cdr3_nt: TGTGCCAGCAGCTCGGGACAGGGCTCCTACAATGAGCAGTTCTTC
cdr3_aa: CASSSGQGSYNEQFF

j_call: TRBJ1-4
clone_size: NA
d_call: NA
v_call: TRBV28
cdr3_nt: TGTGCCAGCAGGGCGGATGTGCGGAATGAAAAACTGTTTTTT
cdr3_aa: CASRADVRNEKLFF

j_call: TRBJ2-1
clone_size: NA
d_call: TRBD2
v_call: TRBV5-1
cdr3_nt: TGCGCCAGCAGCTCAATGCGCGCTCTTACTAGCGGGGACTCCTACAATGAGCAGTTCTTC
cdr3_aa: CASSSMRALTSGDSYNEQFF

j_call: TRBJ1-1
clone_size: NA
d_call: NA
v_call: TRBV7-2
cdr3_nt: TGTGCCAGCAGCTTAGCAGGTAGGGGTCGGAACACTGAAGCTTTCTTT
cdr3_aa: CASSLAGRGRNTEAFF

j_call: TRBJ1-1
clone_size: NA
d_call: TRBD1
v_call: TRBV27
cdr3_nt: TGTGCCAGCAGAGCGACAGGGGGCACTGAAGCTTTCTTT
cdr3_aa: CASRATGGTEAFF

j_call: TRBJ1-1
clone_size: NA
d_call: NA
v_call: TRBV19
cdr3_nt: TGTGCCAGTAGTATTGGTAGTAACACTGAAGCTTTCTTT
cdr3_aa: CASSIGSNTEAFF

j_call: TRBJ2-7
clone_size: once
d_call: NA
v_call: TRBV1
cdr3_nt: TGCACCAGCAGCCAAGATGAGACTAGCCATACCTACGAGCAGTACTTC
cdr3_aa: CTSSQDETSHTYEQYF

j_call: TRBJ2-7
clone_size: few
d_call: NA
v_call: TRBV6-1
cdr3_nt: TGTGCCAGCAGCTTAGACTGGGGGGCCTACGAGCAGTACTTC
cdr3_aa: CASSLDWGAYEQYF

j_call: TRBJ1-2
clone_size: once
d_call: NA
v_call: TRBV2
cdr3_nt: TGTGCCAGCAGTGACAGAGACTATGGTTACACCTTC
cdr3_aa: CASSDRDYGYTF

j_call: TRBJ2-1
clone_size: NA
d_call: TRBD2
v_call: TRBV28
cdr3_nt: TGTGCCAGCAGTTTGTTAACTAGCGGAAACAATGAGCAGTTCTTC
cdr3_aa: CASSLLTSGNNEQFF

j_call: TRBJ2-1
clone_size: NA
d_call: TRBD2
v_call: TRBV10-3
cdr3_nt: TGTGCCACCCTGACTAGCGGGAGCTCTGAGCAGTTCTTC
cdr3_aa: CATLTSGSSEQFF

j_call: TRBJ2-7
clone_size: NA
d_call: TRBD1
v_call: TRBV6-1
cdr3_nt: TGTGCCAGCAGTGGAGGGACAGTAAACTCCTACGAGCAGTACTTC
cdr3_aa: CASSGGTVNSYEQYF

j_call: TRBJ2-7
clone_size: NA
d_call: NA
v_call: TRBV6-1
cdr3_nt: TGTGCCAGCAGTGAAGGCCCTAACAGGGCCTACGAGCAGTACTTC
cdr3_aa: CASSEGPNRAYEQYF

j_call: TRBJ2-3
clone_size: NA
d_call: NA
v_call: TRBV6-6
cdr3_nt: TGTGCCAGTAGTTCCAGGGGCACAGATACGCAGTATTTT
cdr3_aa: CASSSRGTDTQYF

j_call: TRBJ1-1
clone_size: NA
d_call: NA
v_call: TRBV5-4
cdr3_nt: TGTGCCAGCAGCTTAAGGGGCACTGAAGCTTTCTTT
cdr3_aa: CASSLRGTEAFF

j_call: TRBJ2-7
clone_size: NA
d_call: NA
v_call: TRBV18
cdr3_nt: TGTGCCAGCTCACTACAGGGCTCCTACGAGCAGTACTTC
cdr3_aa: CASSLQGSYEQYF